This T cell receptor (beta chain) was sequenced for a study of cytomegalovirus exposure and HLA in healthy donors. Study-level findings and limits: There were some public TCRs occurring in many donors, but most TCR sequences were rare. It was 164 TCR beta chains that were listed as cytomegalovirus-associated.

The CDR3 is 17 residues long. V trimming: 1 base; J trimming: 0 bases; junction bases outside the gene matches: 6. In germline, CDR1 is SNHLY, CDR2 FYNNEI. Details on this clone: Its antigen is as yet unknown.

Primers for the PCR totalled 60 Vbeta and 13 Jbeta. The data were produced by immunoSEQ multiplex PCR, yet TCRdb's version contains in-frame clones alone and is incomplete. The sample holds about 38,000 clones; approximately 74% are singletons and the top ten take over 6.5%. The sequencing sample was made of PBMCs. This chain links TRBV2 with TRBJ1-5, with 7 bases identical to TRBD1. This TCR came from a man aged 25-45 years in good health and CMV-seronegative. The CDR3 nucleotides are TGTGCCAGCAGTGAAGGCAGGGGGTCCAATAGCAATCAGCCCCAGCATTTT. Translating it yields CASSEGRGSNSNQPQHF.